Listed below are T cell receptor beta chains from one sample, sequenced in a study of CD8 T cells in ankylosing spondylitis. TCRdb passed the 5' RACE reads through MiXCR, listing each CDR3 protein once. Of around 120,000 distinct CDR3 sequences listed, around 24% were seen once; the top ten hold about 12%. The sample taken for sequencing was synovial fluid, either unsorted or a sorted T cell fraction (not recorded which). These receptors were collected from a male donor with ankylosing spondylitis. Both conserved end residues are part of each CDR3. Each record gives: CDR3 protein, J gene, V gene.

CSAQSYGGVGPDTQYF,TRBJ2-3,TRBV29-1
CASSGPGGVWGTEAFF,TRBJ1-1,TRBV2
CAIGHLLGGAFF,TRBJ1-1,TRBV6-1
CASSRLAGSTDTQYF,TRBJ2-3,TRBV11-3
CSARDPPGAYTQYF,TRBJ2-3,TRBV20-1
CASSPHLAGGPNTGELFF,TRBJ2-2,TRBV5-1
CASSRDTSGNTIYF,TRBJ1-3,TRBV5-1
CASSSRAGGYNEQFF,TRBJ2-1,TRBV5-4
CASSPAGLETQYF,TRBJ2-5,TRBV18
CASKLTGTSGTVELFF,TRBJ2-2,TRBV6-1
CASMGLAGRSSYEQYF,TRBJ2-7,TRBV30
CSATLAGPETQYF,TRBJ2-5,TRBV20-1
CASSGTDRAFVNEQFF,TRBJ2-1,TRBV2
CASSTGTRAPYNEQFF,TRBJ2-1,TRBV12-3/TRBV12-4
CASRSTSGSSYNEQFF,TRBJ2-1,TRBV7-9
CASRMGTGIAETQYF,TRBJ2-5,TRBV7-9
CASSPSGRVGTDTQYF,TRBJ2-3,TRBV12-3/TRBV12-4
CATSGNFGRYNEQFF,TRBJ2-1,TRBV24-1